Following are 5 T cell receptor beta chains from one sample sequenced in a study of OX40 agonist ivuxolimab in advanced cancers. Some clones are missing from TCRdb's copy, which holds only in-frame ones; the method was immunoSEQ multiplex PCR. The profile shows under 55,000 clones, less than 90% of them singletons. The sample here was CD4+ or CD8+ T cells sorted from blood, taken in a trial of the OX40 agonist ivuxolimab. Receptors originate from an adult with an advanced solid tumor such as melanoma, head and neck, liver or kidney cancer.

The V gene is TRBV5-5, the J gene TRBJ2-5; D is uncertain. This CDR3 region has 14 residues. V shed 2 bases and J shed 2 bases, with 10 bases lying between them. Per germline, CDR1 SGHKS and CDR2 YYEKEE (reference sequence). CDR3 in DNA: TGTGCCAGCAGCTTACCAAGCTTACAAGAGACCCAGTACTTC. Residues: CASSLPSLQETQYF.

This clone came up a few times. V and J are TRBV2 and TRBJ1-5, with TRBD1 matching 7 bases. There are 20 residues in the CDR3. Germline CDR1 is SNHLY and CDR2 is FYNNEI. Germline trimming cut 7 bases from V and 1 base from J; bases unmatched to any gene: 22. The CDR3 sequence is CASTSAPRQGLGGSNQPQHF. The CDR3, as DNA: TGTGCCAGCACGAGTGCGCCGAGACAGGGACTGGGTGGGAGCAATCAGCCCCAGCATTTT.

V usage is TRBV7-3 and J usage is TRBJ2-1, with 8 positions matching TRBD1. V shed 1 base and J 7 bases; nucleotides not matched to a gene: 15. Germline V gene lookup returns CDR1 SGHTA and CDR2 FQGTGA. The CDR3 is made up of 18 amino acids. The CDR3 loop reads CASSLMETGVAIANEQFF. CDR3 nucleotide sequence: TGTGCCAGCAGCTTAATGGAGACAGGGGTTGCGATTGCGAATGAGCAGTTCTTC. Full variable domain (outside the CDR3, taken from reference TRBV7-3 and TRBJ2-1): GAGVSQTPSNKVTEKGKYVELRCDPISGHTALYWYRQSLGQGPEFLIYFQGTGAADDSGLPNDRFFAVRPEGSVSTLKIQRTERGDSAVYLCASSLMETGVAIANEQFFGPGTRLTVL.

The gene calls are TRBV5-6 and TRBJ2-7; maybe TRBD1 (5 bases). The CDR3 contains 15 residues. Germline-derived CDR1 and CDR2 are SGHDT and YYEEEE. V lost 2 bases to trimming and J lost 3 bases, with 15 bases between them. Here the CDR3 DNA reads TGTGCCAGCAGCTTTCTGGCTCGTAGGGGCTACGAGCAGTACTTC. Protein product: CASSFLARRGYEQYF.

The rearrangement joins TRBV5-6 to TRBJ2-3, with D unresolved. With 1 base removed from V and 0 bases from J, the gap between germline ends came to 9 bases. Germline V CDR1 and CDR2: SGHDT, YYEEEE. The CDR3 is made up of 15 amino acids. The CDR3 coding sequence is TGTGCCAGCAGCTTGTGGCACAGAAGCACAGATACGCAGTATTTT. It specifies CASSLWHRSTDTQYF. Supplemented by reference TRBV5-6 and TRBJ2-3, the full variable domain reads DAGVTQSPTHLIKTRGQQVTLRCSPKSGHDTVSWYQQALGQGPQFIFQYYEEEERQRGNFPDRFSGHQFPNYSSELNVNALLLGDSALYLCASSLWHRSTDTQYFGPGTRLTVL.